The 13 T cell receptor beta chains in this list originate from one sample, sequenced in a study of T cell responses to AZD1222 COVID-19 vaccine. Assay used: immunoSEQ multiplex PCR; TCRdb lists only in-frame clones, some missing. The table records 120,000 or so clones, 90% of them present only once. The sequencing used peripheral blood, collected on day 0 of AZD1222 vaccination. Receptors were obtained from an adult in good health.

The gene calls are TRBV27 and TRBJ1-1, with a weak D call TRBD1 (6 bases). V lost 4 bases, J lost 0 bases, and 9 bases lay in between. The CDR3 runs to 14 residues. Per germline, CDR1 MNHEY and CDR2 SMNVEV (reference sequence). DNA of the CDR3: TGTGCCAGCAGTTGGGGACATATGAACACTGAAGCTTTCTTT. Amino acids: CASSWGHMNTEAFF.

This clone came up once. Other DNA variants within this sample encode the same CDR3. This rearrangement joins TRBV12-3 or TRBV12-4 to TRBJ1-5; no firm D call. The CDR3 spans 13 residues. Trimming pared 5 bases from V and 3 bases from J, leaving 8 bases between. The CDR3 spells CASSRGPNQPQHF. The CDR3 nucleotides read TGTGCCAGCAGTCGGGGTCCCAATCAGCCCCAGCATTTT.

This rearrangement joins TRBV12-3 or TRBV12-4 to TRBJ2-7; D unresolved. Trimming shortened V by 5 bases and J by 4 bases, and 9 bases separated the two germline ends. The CDR3 loop spans 12 amino acids. Written as DNA, the CDR3 is TGTGCCAGCAGTCCCGCAGGTTACGAGCAGTACTTC. It codes for CASSPAGYEQYF.

V and J are TRBV4-1 and TRBJ2-6; D ambiguous. CDR1 and CDR2 (germline): MGHRA, YSYEKL. The CDR3 length is 16 residues. V was clipped by 2 bases and J by 0 bases, with 8 bases between them. The CDR3 region is CASSQQVGSGANVLTF. CDR3 DNA: TGCGCCAGCAGCCAACAGGTCGGCTCTGGGGCCAACGTCCTGACTTTC.

The V call is TRBV19, the J call TRBJ2-7; 7 bases agree with TRBD1. The ends lost 5 bases at V and 3 bases at J; junction bases unmatched: 7. Germline V gene data show CDR1 as LNHDA and CDR2 as SQIVND (reference sequence). The length of the CDR3 is 14 residues. Written as DNA, the CDR3 is TGTGCCAGTAGTCCGCGACAGGGCATCTACGAGCAGTACTTC. It encodes CASSPRQGIYEQYF. Supplemented by reference TRBV19 and TRBJ2-7, the full variable domain reads DGGITQSPKYLFRKEGQNVTLSCEQNLNHDAMYWYRQDPGQGLRLIYYSQIVNDFQKGDIAEGYSVSREKKESFPLTVTSAQKNPTAFYLCASSPRQGIYEQYFGPGTRLTVT.

J is TRBJ1-5 and V is TRBV10-3; D gene uncertain. The CDR3 is 14 residues long. Between the trimmed V and J ends, which lost 3 bases and 3 bases, there was a span of 9 bases. Germline V lookup: CDR1 ENHRY, CDR2 SYGVKD. CDR3 coding DNA: TGTGCCATCAGTGATCGGTCTAACAATCAGCCCCAGCATTTT. Translation: CAISDRSNNQPQHF.

V and J are TRBV7-8 and TRBJ2-2; no definite D call. Germline V gene data show CDR1 as SGHVS and CDR2 as FQNEAQ. Trimming took 2 bases from V and 1 from J, leaving 2 bases between them. The CDR3 loop spans 13 amino acids. The CDR3 loop is CASSLRNTGELFF. The CDR3 coding sequence is TGTGCCAGCAGCTTACGGAACACCGGGGAGCTGTTTTTT.

V and J are TRBV24-1 and TRBJ2-3; TRBD2 aligns across 14 bases. V lost 9 bases and J lost 3; bases outside the gene matches: 16. The V gene's germline CDR1 is KGHDR and CDR2 SFDVKD. The CDR3 has 19 amino acids. Here the CDR3 reads CATETPPGTSGSMTDTQYF. The CDR3 DNA sequence: TGTGCCACCGAAACCCCCCCCGGGACTAGCGGGAGTATGACAGATACGCAGTATTTT.

This sequence joins TRBV30 and TRBJ2-3, with D unresolved. Trimming removed 6 bases from V and 0 bases from J, with 7 bases in between. Germline CDR1 GTSNPN, CDR2 SVGIG (reference sequence). The length of the CDR3 is 12 residues. CDR3 in DNA: TGTGCCTGTAAAGGAAGCACAGATACGCAGTATTTT. This encodes CACKGSTDTQYF.

The chain employs TRBV18 and TRBJ1-2, with a possible D match to TRBD1 (5 bases). Germline V gives CDR1 KGHSH, CDR2 LQKENI. This CDR3 has 14 residues. The V end was cut by 5 bases, the J end by 3 bases, with 13 bases between. CDR3 in amino acids: CASSDGHGDYGYTF. CDR3 DNA: TGTGCCAGCTCAGACGGACATGGCGACTATGGCTACACCTTC.

This chain connects TRBV19 to TRBJ2-3, with D possibly called TRBD1 or TRBD2 (5 bases each). Trimming stripped 5 bases from V and 0 bases from J, with 15 bases between. This CDR3 contains 16 residues. Germline CDR1 reads LNHDA; CDR2 reads SQIVND (reference sequence). The CDR3 DNA reads TGTGCCAGTAGTTTAGGGGCTAGCCTAAGCACAGATACGCAGTATTTT. It encodes CASSLGASLSTDTQYF.

The chain is built from TRBV7-2 and TRBJ1-5; possibly TRBD1 for D (5 bases). With 6 bases removed from V and 5 bases from J, the gap between germline ends came to 11 bases. CDR3 length: 13 amino acids. Germline lookup yields CDR1 SGHTA and CDR2 FQGNSA. CDR3: CASSTGVHQPQHF. CDR3 bases: TGTGCCAGCAGTACAGGAGTACATCAGCCCCAGCATTTT.

The gene calls are TRBV7-9 and TRBJ1-1, with D possibly TRBD1 on 5 matching bases. The length of the CDR3 is 15 residues. Germline CDR1 SEHNR, CDR2 FQNEAQ (reference sequence). V lost 5 bases, J lost 3 bases, and 16 bases lay in between. In DNA form, the CDR3 reads TGTGCCAGCAGCGCCCGCACAGGCGATCACACTGAAGCTTTCTTT. This encodes CASSARTGDHTEAFF.